Below, one T cell receptor (beta chain) is given with its context. This record belongs to a study of T cells in Graves' hyperthyroidism and ophthalmopathy. The ends lost 7 bases at V and 5 bases at J; junction bases unmatched: 14. The CDR3 runs to 17 residues. Germline V lookup: CDR1 LNHDA, CDR2 SQIVND (reference sequence). Stable disease denoted Graves' hyperthyroidism without ophthalmopathy progression within 18 months. Thyroid ultrasound, orbital computed tomography, clinical symptoms, and serum thyroxine and TRAb underpinned diagnoses. RNA transcripts provided the source from which TCR beta CDR3 regions were amplified. First-round RT-PCR with HTBI primers amplified the TCR CDR3 region. TCRdb reanalysed the multiplex PCR reads using MiXCR and keeps one entry per CDR3 protein. The data contain a few hundred thousand distinct CDR3 sequences, around 14% of them singletons.

V usage is TRBV19 and J usage is TRBJ2-5; 12 nucleotides line up with TRBD2. The clonotype was recovered from a woman aged 18-35 years with Graves' hyperthyroidism. The specimen sequenced was blood. The CDR3 DNA reads TGTGCCAGTATTTCCCTAGCGGGAGGGCCCTCGGGGGAGACCCAGTACTTC. The encoded protein is CASISLAGGPSGETQYF.